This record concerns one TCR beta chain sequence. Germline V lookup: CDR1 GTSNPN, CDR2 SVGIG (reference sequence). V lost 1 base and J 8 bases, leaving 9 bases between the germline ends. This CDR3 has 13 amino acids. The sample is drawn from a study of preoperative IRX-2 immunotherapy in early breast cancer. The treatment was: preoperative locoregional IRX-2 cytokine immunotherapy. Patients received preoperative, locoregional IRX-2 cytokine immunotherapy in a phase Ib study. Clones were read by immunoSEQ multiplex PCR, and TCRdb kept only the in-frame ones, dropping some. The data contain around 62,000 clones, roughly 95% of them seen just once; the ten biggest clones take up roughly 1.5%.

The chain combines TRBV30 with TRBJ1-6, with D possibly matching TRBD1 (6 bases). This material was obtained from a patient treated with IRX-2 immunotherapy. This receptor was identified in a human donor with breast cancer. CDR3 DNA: TGTGCCTGGAGTGAGGCAGGGGATTCACCCCTCCACTTT. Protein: CAWSEAGDSPLHF.